The source of this TCR beta chain is a study of CD8 T cells in Susac syndrome. The study's findings and limits: The study conceded that relatively few individuals underwent its TCR sequencing and HLA analysis.

Sequencing of TCR beta, carried out with a high-throughput approach, was applied to CD8+ and CD4+ T cells from the blood. The CD8+ and CD4+ T cells were isolated magnetically using a negative isolation approach, whereas the TEMRA cells were enriched by FACS. Comment on this clonotype: Antigen unknown.

The germline V and J ends were trimmed by 3 bases and 6 bases, with 14 bases remaining between them. The V gene's germline CDR1 is MGHRA and CDR2 YSYEKL. The CDR3 has 15 amino acids. Reverse transcription of about 0.5 to 1 ug RNA used random hexamers. A multiplex approach, immunoSEQ multiplex PCR, amplified TCR beta CDR3 across 54 Vbeta and 13 Jbeta. TCRdb reprocessed the immunoSEQ multiplex PCR reads via MiXCR and lists one record per CDR3 protein. The sample contains about 110,000 distinct CDR3 sequences, roughly 97% of which appear only once. Source material: CD4+ T cells from PBMCs. The sequence was obtained from a human donor in good health. The rearrangement links TRBV4-1 to TRBJ1-4; a weak D match, TRBD1 (5 bases). The CDR3 is CASSQLGGGHEKLFF. For the CDR3, the DNA is TGCGCCAGCAGCCAGCTGGGCGGGGGTCATGAAAAACTGTTTTTT.